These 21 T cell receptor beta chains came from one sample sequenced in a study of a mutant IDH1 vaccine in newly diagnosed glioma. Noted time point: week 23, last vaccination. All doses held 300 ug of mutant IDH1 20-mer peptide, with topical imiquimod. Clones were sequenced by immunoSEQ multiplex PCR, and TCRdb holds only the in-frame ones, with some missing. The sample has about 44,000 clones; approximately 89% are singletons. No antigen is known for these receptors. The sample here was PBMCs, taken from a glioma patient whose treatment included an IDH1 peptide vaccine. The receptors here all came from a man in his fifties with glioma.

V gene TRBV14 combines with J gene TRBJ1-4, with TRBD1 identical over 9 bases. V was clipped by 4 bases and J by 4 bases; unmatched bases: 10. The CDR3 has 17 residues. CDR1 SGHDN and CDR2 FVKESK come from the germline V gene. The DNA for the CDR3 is TGTGCCAGCAGCCCTGGGACAGGGAAACCTTTTAATGAAAAACTGTTTTTT. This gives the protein CASSPGTGKPFNEKLFF.

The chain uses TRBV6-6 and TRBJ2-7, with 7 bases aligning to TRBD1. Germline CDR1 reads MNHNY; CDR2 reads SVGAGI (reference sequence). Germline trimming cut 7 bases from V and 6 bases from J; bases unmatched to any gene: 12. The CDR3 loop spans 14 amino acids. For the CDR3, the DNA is TGTGCCAGCACCGCTCACCTAGGGGGCGCCGAGCAGTACTTC. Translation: CASTAHLGGAEQYF.

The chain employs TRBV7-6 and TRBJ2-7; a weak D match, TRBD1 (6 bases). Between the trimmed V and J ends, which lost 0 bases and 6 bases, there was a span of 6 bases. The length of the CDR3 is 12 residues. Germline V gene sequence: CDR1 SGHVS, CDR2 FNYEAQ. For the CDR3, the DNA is TGTGCCAGCAGCTTAGCAGGGGGCGAGCAGTACTTC. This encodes CASSLAGGEQYF.

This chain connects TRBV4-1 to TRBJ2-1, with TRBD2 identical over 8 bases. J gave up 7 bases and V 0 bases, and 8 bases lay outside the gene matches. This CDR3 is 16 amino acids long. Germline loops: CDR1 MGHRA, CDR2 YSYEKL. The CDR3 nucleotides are TGCGCCAGCAGCCAAGAATCGGCGGGGGGCTGGAATGAGCAGTTCTTC. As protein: CASSQESAGGWNEQFF.

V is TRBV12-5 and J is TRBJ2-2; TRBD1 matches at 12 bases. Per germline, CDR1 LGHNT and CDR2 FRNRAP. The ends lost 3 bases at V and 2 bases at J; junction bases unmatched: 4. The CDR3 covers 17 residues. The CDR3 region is CASGFDGTGGNTGELFF. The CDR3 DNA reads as TGTGCTAGTGGTTTCGACGGGACAGGGGGCAACACCGGGGAGCTGTTTTTT.

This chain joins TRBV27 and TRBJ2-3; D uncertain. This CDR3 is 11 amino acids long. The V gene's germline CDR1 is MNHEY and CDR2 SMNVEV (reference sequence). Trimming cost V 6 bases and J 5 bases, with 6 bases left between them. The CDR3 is CASRLGDTQYF. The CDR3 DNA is TGTGCCAGCAGGCTGGGAGATACGCAGTATTTT.

CDR3 nucleotide sequence: TGTGCCAGCAGTGAGAGCGTAAACAATGAGCAGTTCTTC. As protein: CASSESVNNEQFF. V is TRBV6-4 and J is TRBJ2-1; unclear D gene. With 3 bases removed from V and 5 bases from J, the gap between germline ends came to 8 bases. Germline assignment: CDR1 MRHNA and CDR2 SNTAGT. This CDR3 region has 13 residues.

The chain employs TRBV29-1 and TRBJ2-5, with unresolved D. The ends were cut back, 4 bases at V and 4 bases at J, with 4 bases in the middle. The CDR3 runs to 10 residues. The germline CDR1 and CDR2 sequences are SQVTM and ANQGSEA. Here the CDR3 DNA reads TGCAGCGTTGGAGTAGAGACCCAGTACTTC. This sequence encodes CSVGVETQYF. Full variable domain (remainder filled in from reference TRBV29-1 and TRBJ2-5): SAVISQKPSRDICQRGTSLTIQCQVDSQVTMMFWYRQQPGQSLTLIATANQGSEATYESGFVIDKFPISRPNLTFSTLTVSNMSPEDSSIYLCSVGVETQYFGPGTRLLVL.

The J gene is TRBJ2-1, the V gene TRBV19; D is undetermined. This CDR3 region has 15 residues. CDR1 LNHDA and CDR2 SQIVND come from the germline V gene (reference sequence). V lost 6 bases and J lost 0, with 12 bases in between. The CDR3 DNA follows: TGTGCCAGTAGCGACGGAGTCCCCTCCTACAATGAGCAGTTCTTC. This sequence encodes CASSDGVPSYNEQFF.

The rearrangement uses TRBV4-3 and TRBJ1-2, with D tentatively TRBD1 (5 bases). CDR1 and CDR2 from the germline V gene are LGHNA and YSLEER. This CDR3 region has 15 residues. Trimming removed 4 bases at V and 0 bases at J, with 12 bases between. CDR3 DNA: TGCGCCAGCAGCCCCCGAACAGGAGCTAACTATGGCTACACCTTC. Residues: CASSPRTGANYGYTF.

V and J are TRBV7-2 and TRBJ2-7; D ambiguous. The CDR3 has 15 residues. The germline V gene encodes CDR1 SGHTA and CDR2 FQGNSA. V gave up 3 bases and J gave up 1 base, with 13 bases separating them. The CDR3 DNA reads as TGTGCCAGCAGCTTCGCAGATTACACTTCCTACGAGCAGTACTTC. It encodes CASSFADYTSYEQYF.

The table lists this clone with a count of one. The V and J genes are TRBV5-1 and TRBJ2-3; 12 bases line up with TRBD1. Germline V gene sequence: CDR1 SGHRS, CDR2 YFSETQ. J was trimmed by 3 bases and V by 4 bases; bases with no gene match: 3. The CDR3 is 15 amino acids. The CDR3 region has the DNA TGCGCCAGCAGCCTGGGACAGGGGGCTACAGATACGCAGTATTTT. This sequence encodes CASSLGQGATDTQYF.

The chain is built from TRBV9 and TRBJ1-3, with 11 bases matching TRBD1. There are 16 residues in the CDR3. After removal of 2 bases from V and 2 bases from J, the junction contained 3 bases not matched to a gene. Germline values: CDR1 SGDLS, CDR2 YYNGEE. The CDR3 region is CASSVRTGGTGNTIYF. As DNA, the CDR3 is TGTGCCAGCAGCGTCCGGACAGGGGGCACTGGAAACACCATATATTTT. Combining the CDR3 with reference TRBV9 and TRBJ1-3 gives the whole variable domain DSGVTQTPKHLITATGQRVTLRCSPRSGDLSVYWYQQSLDQGLQFLIQYYNGEERAKGNILERFSAQQFPDLHSELNLSSLELGDSALYFCASSVRTGGTGNTIYFGEGSWLTVV.

CDR3 bases: TGCGCCAGCAGCCAAGATCGGAGTTTGGTGTCCGTAGGGGGCGATACCGGGGAGCTGTTTTTT. This gives the protein CASSQDRSLVSVGGDTGELFF. The V gene is TRBV4-1, the J gene TRBJ2-2, with 7 bases identical to TRBD1. Germline V CDR1 and CDR2: MGHRA, YSYEKL. The CDR3 is 21 amino acids. Trimming took 0 bases from V and 5 from J; bases not matched to a gene: 21.

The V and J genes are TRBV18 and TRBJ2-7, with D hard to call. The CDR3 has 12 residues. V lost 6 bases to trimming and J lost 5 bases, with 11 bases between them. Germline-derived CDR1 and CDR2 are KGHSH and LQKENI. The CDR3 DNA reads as TGTGCCAGCTCCACCACCCCCAACGAGCAGTACTTC. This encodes CASSTTPNEQYF.

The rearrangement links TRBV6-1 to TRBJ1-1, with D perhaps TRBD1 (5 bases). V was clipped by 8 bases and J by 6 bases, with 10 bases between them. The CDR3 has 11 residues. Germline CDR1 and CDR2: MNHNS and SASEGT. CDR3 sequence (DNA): TGTGCCAGCGTCAGGGAGGCTGAAGCTTTCTTT. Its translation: CASVREAEAFF.

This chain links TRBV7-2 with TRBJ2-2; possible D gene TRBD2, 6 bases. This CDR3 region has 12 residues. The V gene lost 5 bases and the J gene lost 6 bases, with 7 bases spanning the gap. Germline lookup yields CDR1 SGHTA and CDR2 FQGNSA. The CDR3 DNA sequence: TGTGCCAGCAGCCGACTAGCCGGGGAGCTGTTTTTT. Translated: CASSRLAGELFF.

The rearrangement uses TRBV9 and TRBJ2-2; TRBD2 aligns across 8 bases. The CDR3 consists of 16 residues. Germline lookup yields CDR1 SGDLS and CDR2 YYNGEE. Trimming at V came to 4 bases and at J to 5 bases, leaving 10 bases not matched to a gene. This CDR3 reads CASSIYGGALTGELFF. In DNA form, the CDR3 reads TGTGCCAGCAGCATATACGGGGGGGCTTTAACCGGGGAGCTGTTTTTT.

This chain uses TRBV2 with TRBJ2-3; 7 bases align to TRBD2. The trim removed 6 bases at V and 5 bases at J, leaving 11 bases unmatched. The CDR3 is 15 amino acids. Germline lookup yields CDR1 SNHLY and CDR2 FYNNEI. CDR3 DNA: TGTGCCAGCAGAGCAAGGGAGGGCCGTGAAGATACGCAGTATTTT. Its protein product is CASRAREGREDTQYF.

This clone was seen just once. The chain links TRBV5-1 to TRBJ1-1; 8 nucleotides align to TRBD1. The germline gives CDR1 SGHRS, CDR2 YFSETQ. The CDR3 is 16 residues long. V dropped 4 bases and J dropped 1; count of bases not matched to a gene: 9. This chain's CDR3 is CASSPHQGAPNTEAFF. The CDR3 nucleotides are TGCGCCAGCAGCCCCCACCAGGGGGCCCCGAACACTGAAGCTTTCTTT.

As DNA, the CDR3 is TGCAGCGGAGGGCCGGAAAACTATGGCTACACCTTC. This translates into CSGGPENYGYTF. J is TRBJ1-2 and V is TRBV29-1, with D hard to call. Per germline, CDR1 SQVTM and CDR2 ANQGSEA. V was shortened by 7 bases and J by 2 bases, with 11 bases between the two germline ends. The CDR3 loop spans 12 amino acids.